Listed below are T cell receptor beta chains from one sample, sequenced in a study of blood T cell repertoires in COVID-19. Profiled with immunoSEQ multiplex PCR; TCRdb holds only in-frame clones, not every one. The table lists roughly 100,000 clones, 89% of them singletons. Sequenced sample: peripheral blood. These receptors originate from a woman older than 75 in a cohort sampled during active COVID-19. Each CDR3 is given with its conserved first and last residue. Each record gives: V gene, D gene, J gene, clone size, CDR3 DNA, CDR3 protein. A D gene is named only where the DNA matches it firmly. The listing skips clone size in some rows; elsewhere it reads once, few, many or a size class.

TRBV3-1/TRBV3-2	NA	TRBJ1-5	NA	TGTGCCAGCAGCCAGGCAACGGAGGGGTATCAGCCCCAGCATTTT	CASSQATEGYQPQHF
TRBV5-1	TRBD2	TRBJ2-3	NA	TGCGCCAGCAGCCTATATAGCGGGAGCGGGACAGATACGCAGTATTTT	CASSLYSGSGTDTQYF
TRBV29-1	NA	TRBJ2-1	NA	TGCAGCGTTGACATGAAGGCGATCGGTGGAGTTTACGAGCAGTTCTTC	CSVDMKAIGGVYEQFF
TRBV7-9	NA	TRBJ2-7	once	TGTGCCAGCAGCTTAGCTGTTACAGCCTACGAGCAGTACTTC	CASSLAVTAYEQYF
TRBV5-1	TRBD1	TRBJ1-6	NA	TGCGCCAGCAGCTTGGAGGGGACAGGGCTTAATTCACCCCTCCACTTT	CASSLEGTGLNSPLHF
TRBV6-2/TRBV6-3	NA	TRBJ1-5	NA	TGTGCCAGCAGCTATGGAGGCGACGGGCCCCAGCATTTT	CASSYGGDGPQHF
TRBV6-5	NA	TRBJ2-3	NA	TGTGCCAGCAGTTACGCGAAGCGAGATACGCAGTATTTT	CASSYAKRDTQYF
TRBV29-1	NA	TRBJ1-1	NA	TGCAGCGGACAGAGGAGAAACATGAACACTGAAGCTTTCTTT	CSGQRRNMNTEAFF
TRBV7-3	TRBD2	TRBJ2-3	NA	TGTGCCAGCAGCTTCACTAGCGGGAACACAGATACGCAGTATTTT	CASSFTSGNTDTQYF
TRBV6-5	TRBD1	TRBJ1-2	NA	TGTGCCAGCAGTACCCCCGGGACAGGGGGTAGCACCTTC	CASSTPGTGGSTF
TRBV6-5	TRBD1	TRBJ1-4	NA	TGTGCCAGCAGTTTTGGACAGGGCTATGAAAAACTGTTTTTT	CASSFGQGYEKLFF
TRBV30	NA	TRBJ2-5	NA	TGTGCCTGGAGTGTCGGTGAGACCCAGTACTTC	CAWSVGETQYF
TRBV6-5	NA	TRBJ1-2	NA	TGTGCCAGCAGTAAACAGGGTAATAACGGCTACACCTTC	CASSKQGNNGYTF
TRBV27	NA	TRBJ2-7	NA	TGTGCCAGCAGTTTGAGTAGGGGCGAGCAGTACTTC	CASSLSRGEQYF
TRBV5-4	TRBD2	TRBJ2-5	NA	TGTGCCAGCAGCCTGCGGGGGGAAGAGACCCAGTACTTC	CASSLRGEETQYF
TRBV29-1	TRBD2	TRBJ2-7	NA	TGCAGCGGAGCTCTAGCGGGAGGGAAAAACGAGCAGTACTTC	CSGALAGGKNEQYF
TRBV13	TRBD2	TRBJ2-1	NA	TGTGCCAGCATCCCGAGGGGGCTAGCGGGGTCTAATGAGCAGTTCTTC	CASIPRGLAGSNEQFF
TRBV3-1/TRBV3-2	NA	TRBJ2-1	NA	TGTGCCAGCAGCCAAGTTACAGGGATCAATGAGCAGTTCTTC	CASSQVTGINEQFF
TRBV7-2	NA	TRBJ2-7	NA	TGTGCCAGCAGCTTGAGGCGGGACTCCTACGAGCAGTACTTC	CASSLRRDSYEQYF
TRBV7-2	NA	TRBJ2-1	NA	TGTGCCAGCAGCCCCCTCCATGAGCAGTTCTTC	CASSPLHEQFF
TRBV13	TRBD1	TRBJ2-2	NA	TGTGCCAGCAGCTTACCATGGACAGGAGGAGTCACCGGGGAGCTGTTTTTT	CASSLPWTGGVTGELFF
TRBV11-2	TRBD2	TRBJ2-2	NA	TGTGCCAGCAGCTGGGGGTCGGGACTAGCCACCGGGGAGCTGTTTTTT	CASSWGSGLATGELFF